Listed below are T cell receptor beta chains from one sample, sequenced in a study of blood T cell repertoires in COVID-19. Measured with immunoSEQ multiplex PCR; TCRdb has only the in-frame clones, and not every one. The sample yields 250,000 or so clones, 80% to 85% seen once. The sample taken for sequencing was PBMCs or T cells enriched from blood (not recorded which). The receptors derive from a man aged 50-59 years who had recovered from COVID-19. Both conserved end residues are trimmed from each CDR3. Fields, in order: V gene, J gene, D gene, CDR3 protein. The D gene is left open where the match is weak.

TRBV7-6,TRBJ1-5,NA,ASSSGAGRGQPQH
TRBV28,TRBJ2-2,TRBD1,ASSPIGGGLF
TRBV5-1,TRBJ1-1,NA,ASSSPRGAF
TRBV28,TRBJ2-7,NA,ASSSGSSYEQY
TRBV27,TRBJ1-6,NA,ASSSRGRQTYNSPLH
TRBV6-5,TRBJ1-2,NA,ASSYDRNLNYGYT
TRBV6-6,TRBJ2-3,TRBD2,ASSPPGLANTDTQY
TRBV5-6,TRBJ1-1,TRBD1,ASSHRQGAGTEAF
TRBV5-1,TRBJ2-7,TRBD2,ASSRDYSYEQY
TRBV11-3,TRBJ1-3,NA,ASSPFSGNTIY
TRBV20-1,TRBJ2-5,NA,SARPGETQY
TRBV6-5,TRBJ2-3,TRBD1,ASRRDSTQY
TRBV14,TRBJ1-3,NA,ASSQAGTWAGNTIY
TRBV5-1,TRBJ2-3,NA,ASTKSGPFTDTQY
TRBV14,TRBJ2-2,NA,ASSQGQSINTGELF
TRBV6-6,TRBJ2-3,NA,ASSPQKRPTDTQY
TRBV6-2/TRBV6-3,TRBJ2-2,NA,ASSRGPGQANTGELF
TRBV12-3/TRBV12-4,TRBJ1-3,NA,ASRAISGNTIY
TRBV19,TRBJ1-2,NA,ASSITQGQGGYT
TRBV9,TRBJ2-5,TRBD2,ASSGEGGGQETQY
TRBV28,TRBJ2-6,TRBD1,ASSLQGTGANVLT
TRBV4-3,TRBJ1-4,NA,ASSQGGSTNEKLF
TRBV5-4,TRBJ2-7,NA,ASSDLYSDEQY
TRBV12-3/TRBV12-4,TRBJ2-1,TRBD2,ASSRLATEQF
TRBV19,TRBJ2-5,TRBD2,ASSIRTSGGVSQETQY
TRBV27,TRBJ2-7,NA,ASSRSAAWDIPYEQY
TRBV10-2,TRBJ1-6,NA,ASSESKGGDSYNSPLH
TRBV11-3,TRBJ2-4,TRBD2,ASTLTGEGFQY
TRBV19,TRBJ1-4,NA,ATKGGTLKEKLF
TRBV18,TRBJ1-4,NA,ASQGTNEKLF
TRBV28,TRBJ2-7,TRBD1,ASQDTGGLVYEQY
TRBV7-9,TRBJ2-5,NA,ASSQMNSRETQY
TRBV7-2,TRBJ2-5,TRBD2,ASGGRVGETQY
TRBV3-1/TRBV3-2,TRBJ2-1,NA,ASSQVAENEQF
TRBV2,TRBJ1-3,NA,ASSGTAGNTIY
TRBV6-4,TRBJ1-5,TRBD1,ASRETGDTYQPQH
TRBV7-9,TRBJ1-1,NA,ASSLRGLNTEAF
TRBV25-1,TRBJ1-4,NA,ASSEGGQVVIF
TRBV5-1,TRBJ2-5,TRBD1,ASSLRAGGAWSETQY
TRBV15,TRBJ2-7,TRBD2,ATSRTGTSGTNSYEQY